The source of this TCR beta chain is a study of T cell responses to AZD1222 COVID-19 vaccine. On the study more broadly: Pooling was applied to second doses at about 4 or about 12 weeks.

Trimming removed 0 bases at V and 5 bases at J, with 10 bases between. Germline CDR1 is LGHDT and CDR2 is YNNKEL (reference sequence). The CDR3 is 14 amino acids. Method: immunoSEQ multiplex PCR; TCRdb's copy keeps in-frame clones and lacks some. Found here are about 130,000 clones, over 85% of them singletons; the top ten hold 0.91%. Note on this clone: Its antigen is currently unknown.

Regarding the study as a whole: Regions 160-218 and 743-854 dominated among vaccine-associated CD4 TCRs spanning spike.

This rearrangement joins TRBV3-1 (or the pseudogene TRBV3-2) to TRBJ2-5; D ambiguous. This clonotype was obtained from an adult in good health. Sequences were derived from peripheral blood, sampled on day 0 of AZD1222 vaccination. Here the CDR3 reads CASSQDIVSETQYF. The CDR3 DNA reads as TGTGCCAGCAGCCAAGATATCGTCAGTGAGACCCAGTACTTC.